What follows describes a single TCR beta chain. Its antigen is still unknown. Primers: 60 Vbeta forward and 13 Jbeta reverse. The table came from immunoSEQ multiplex PCR; TCRdb's copy has only in-frame clones and leaves some out. The sample shows fewer than 200,000 clones, roughly 85% of them seen only once. The V end lost 5 bases, the J end lost 5 bases, and 16 bases lay between the germline ends. The CDR3 consists of 15 residues. From germline, CDR1 is SEHNR and CDR2 FQNEAQ (reference sequence). This entry is derived from a study of cytomegalovirus exposure and HLA in healthy donors. Study conclusions and caveats: The analysis excluded some indistinguishable V segments, including TRBV6-2 and TRBV6-3.

Sequencing was performed on PBMCs. The source of this sequence is a woman between 35 and 50 years old in good health and CMV-seronegative. This sequence joins TRBV7-9 and TRBJ2-1, with D perhaps matching TRBD1 (6 bases). The CDR3 region is CASSPDRSMDNEQFF. CDR3 in DNA: TGTGCCAGCAGCCCGGACAGAAGCATGGACAATGAGCAGTTCTTC. The entire variable domain, with the rest obtained from reference TRBV7-9 and TRBJ2-1, is as follows: DTGVSQNPRHKITKRGQNVTFRCDPISEHNRLYWYRQTLGQGPEFLTYFQNEAQLEKSRLLSDRFSAERPKGSFSTLEIQRTEQGDSAMYLCASSPDRSMDNEQFFGPGTRLTVL.